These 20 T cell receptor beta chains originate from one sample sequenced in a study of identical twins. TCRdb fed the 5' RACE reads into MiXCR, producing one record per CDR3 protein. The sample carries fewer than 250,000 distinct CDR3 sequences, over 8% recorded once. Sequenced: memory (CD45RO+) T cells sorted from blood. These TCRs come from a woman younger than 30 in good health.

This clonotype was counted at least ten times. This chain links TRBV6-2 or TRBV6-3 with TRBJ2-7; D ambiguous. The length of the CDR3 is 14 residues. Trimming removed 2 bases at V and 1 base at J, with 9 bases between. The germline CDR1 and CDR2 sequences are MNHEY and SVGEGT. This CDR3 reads CASSYASASYEQYF. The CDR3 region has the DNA TGTGCCAGCAGTTACGCATCAGCGTCCTACGAGCAGTACTTC.

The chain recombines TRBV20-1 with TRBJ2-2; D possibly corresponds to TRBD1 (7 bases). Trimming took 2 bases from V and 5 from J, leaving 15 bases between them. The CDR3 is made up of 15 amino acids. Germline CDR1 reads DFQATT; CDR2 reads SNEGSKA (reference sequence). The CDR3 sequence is CSARTGEVGTGELFF. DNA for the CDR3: TGCAGTGCTAGAACAGGGGAGGTTGGAACCGGGGAGCTGTTTTTT.

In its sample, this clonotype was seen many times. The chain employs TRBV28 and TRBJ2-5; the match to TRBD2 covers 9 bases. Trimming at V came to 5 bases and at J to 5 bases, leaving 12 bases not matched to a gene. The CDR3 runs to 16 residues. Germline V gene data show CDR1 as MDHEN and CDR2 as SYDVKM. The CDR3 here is CASSPRGAGGLETQYF. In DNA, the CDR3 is TGTGCCAGCAGTCCCCGAGGAGCGGGAGGCTTGGAGACCCAGTACTTC.

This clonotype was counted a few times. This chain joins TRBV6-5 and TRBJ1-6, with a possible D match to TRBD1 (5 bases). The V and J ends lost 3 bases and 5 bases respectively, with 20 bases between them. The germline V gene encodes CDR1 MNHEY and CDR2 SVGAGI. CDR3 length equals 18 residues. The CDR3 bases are TGTGCCAGCAGTTATGTAGGGGTGGGGAAGCTCGATAATTCACCCCTCCACTTT. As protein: CASSYVGVGKLDNSPLHF.

The CDR3 protein is CASSKRAGTQYF. CDR3 DNA sequence: TGTGCCAGCAGCAAGAGGGCGGGGACCCAGTACTTC. The V gene is TRBV21-1, the J gene TRBJ2-5; the DNA was not compared with TRBD2, the D call given in the table. TRBV21-1 is a documented pseudogene. CDR3 length equals 12 residues.

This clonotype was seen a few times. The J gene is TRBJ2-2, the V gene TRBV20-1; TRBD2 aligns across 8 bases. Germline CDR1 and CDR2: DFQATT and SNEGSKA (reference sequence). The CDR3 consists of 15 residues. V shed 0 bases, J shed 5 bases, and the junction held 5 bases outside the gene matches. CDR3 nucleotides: TGCAGTGCTAGAGATGAGGGACTAGGGACCGGGGAGCTGTTTTTT. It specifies CSARDEGLGTGELFF.

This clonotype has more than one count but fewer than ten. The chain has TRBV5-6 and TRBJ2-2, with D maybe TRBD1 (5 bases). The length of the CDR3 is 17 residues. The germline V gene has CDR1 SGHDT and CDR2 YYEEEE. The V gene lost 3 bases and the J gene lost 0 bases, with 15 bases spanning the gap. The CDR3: CASSSYRIDANTGELFF. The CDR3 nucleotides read TGTGCCAGCAGCTCCTACAGGATCGACGCGAACACCGGGGAGCTGTTTTTT. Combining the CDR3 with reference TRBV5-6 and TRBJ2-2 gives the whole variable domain DAGVTQSPTHLIKTRGQQVTLRCSPKSGHDTVSWYQQALGQGPQFIFQYYEEEERQRGNFPDRFSGHQFPNYSSELNVNALLLGDSALYLCASSSYRIDANTGELFFGEGSRLTVL.

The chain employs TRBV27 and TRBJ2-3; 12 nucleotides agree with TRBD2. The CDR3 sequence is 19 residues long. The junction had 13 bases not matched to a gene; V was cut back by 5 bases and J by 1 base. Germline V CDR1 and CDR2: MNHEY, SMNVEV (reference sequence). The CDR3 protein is CASSRIRTSGIGGTDTQYF. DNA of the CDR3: TGTGCCAGCAGTCGCATCCGGACTAGCGGGATCGGGGGCACAGATACGCAGTATTTT.

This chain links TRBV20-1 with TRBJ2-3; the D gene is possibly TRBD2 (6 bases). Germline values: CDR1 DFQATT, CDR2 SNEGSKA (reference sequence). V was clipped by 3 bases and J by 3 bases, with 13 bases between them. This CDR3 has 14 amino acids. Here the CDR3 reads CSASTSYPTDTQYF. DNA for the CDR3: TGCAGTGCTAGTACTAGCTACCCGACAGATACGCAGTATTTT.

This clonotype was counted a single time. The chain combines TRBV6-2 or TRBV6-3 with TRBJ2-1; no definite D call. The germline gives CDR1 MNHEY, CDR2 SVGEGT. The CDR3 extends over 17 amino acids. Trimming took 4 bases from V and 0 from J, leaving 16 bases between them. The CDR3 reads CASSFARPISSYNEQFF. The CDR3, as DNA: TGTGCCAGCAGTTTTGCCAGACCCATCAGCTCCTACAATGAGCAGTTCTTC.

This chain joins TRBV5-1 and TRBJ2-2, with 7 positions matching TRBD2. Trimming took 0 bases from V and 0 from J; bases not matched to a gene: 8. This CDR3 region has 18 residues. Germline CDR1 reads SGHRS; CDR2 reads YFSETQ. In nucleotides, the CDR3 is TGCGCCAGCAGCTTGGATGGTAGCGGGTCCTCGAACACCGGGGAGCTGTTTTTT. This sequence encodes CASSLDGSGSSNTGELFF.

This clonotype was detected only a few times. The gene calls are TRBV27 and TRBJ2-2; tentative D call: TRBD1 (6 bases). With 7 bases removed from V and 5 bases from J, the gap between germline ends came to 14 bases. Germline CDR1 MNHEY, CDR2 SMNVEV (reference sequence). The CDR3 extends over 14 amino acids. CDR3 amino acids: CASTPDRLTGELFF. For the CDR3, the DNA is TGTGCCAGCACCCCGGACAGATTAACCGGGGAGCTGTTTTTT.

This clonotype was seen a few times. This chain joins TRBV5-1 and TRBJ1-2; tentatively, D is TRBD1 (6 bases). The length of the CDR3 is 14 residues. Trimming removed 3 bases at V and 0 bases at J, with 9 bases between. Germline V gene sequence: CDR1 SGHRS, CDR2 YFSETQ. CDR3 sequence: CASSSQGPNYGYTF. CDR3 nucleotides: TGCGCCAGCAGCTCACAGGGACCTAACTATGGCTACACCTTC.

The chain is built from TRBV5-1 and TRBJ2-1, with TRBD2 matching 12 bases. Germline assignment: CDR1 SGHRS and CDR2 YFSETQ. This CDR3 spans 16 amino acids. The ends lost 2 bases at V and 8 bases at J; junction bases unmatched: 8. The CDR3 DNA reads TGCGCCAGCAGCTTCTTGACTAGCGGGAGAGGATATGAGCAGTTCTTC. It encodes CASSFLTSGRGYEQFF.

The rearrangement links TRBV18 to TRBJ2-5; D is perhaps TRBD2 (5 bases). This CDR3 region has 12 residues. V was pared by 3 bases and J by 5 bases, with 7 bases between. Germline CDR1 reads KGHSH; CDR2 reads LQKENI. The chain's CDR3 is CASSPPGETQYF. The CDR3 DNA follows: TGTGCCAGCTCACCTCCGGGGGAGACCCAGTACTTC.

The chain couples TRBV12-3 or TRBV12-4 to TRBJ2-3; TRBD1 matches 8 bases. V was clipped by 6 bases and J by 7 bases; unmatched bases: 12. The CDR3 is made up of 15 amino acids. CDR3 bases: TGTGCCAGCAGCCGTGGACAGGGCCAGGGTTATACGCAGTATTTT. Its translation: CASSRGQGQGYTQYF.

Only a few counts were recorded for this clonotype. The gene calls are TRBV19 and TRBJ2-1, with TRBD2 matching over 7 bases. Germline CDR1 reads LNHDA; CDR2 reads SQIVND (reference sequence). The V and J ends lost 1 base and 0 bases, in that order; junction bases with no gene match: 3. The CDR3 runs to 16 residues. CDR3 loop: CASSIGGGSSYNEQFF. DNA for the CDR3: TGTGCCAGTAGTATAGGCGGGGGTTCCTCCTACAATGAGCAGTTCTTC.

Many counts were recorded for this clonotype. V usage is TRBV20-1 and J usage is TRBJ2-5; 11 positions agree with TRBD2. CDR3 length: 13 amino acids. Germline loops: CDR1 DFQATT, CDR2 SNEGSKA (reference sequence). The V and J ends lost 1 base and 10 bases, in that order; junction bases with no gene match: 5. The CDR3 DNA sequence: TGCAGTGCTAGAGTGACTAGCGGGGTAGACCAGTACTTC. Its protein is CSARVTSGVDQYF.

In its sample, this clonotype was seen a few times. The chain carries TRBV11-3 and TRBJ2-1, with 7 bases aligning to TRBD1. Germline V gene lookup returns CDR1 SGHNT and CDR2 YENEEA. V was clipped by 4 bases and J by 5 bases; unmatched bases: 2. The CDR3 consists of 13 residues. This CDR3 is CASSWDRNNEQFF. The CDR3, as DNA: TGTGCCAGCAGCTGGGACAGAAACAATGAGCAGTTCTTC.

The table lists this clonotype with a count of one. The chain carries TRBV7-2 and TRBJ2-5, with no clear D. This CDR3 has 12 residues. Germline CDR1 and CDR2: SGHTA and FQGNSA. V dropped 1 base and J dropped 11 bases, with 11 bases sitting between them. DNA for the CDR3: TGTGCCAGCAGCTTAGACGATTCGATTCAGTACTTC. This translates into CASSLDDSIQYF.